This T cell receptor (beta chain) was recorded in a study of cytomegalovirus exposure and HLA in healthy donors. This CDR3 is built from 15 residues. V gave up 1 base and J gave up 7 bases, with 14 bases separating them. Germline V lookup: CDR1 SGHDT, CDR2 YYEEEE. Both 60 Vbeta primers and 13 Jbeta primers went into the PCR. The method was immunoSEQ multiplex PCR; TCRdb's version includes in-frame clones alone and lacks a portion of them. This sample's table reports approximately 40,000 clones. This sequence joins TRBV5-6 and TRBJ1-4; D is unresolved. Sequenced material: PBMCs. The TCR originated in a human donor in good health. The CDR3 region is CASSLSRGMGEKLFF. CDR3 sequence (DNA): TGTGCCAGCAGCTTGTCGCGGGGAATGGGTGAAAAACTGTTTTTT.